Sequencing of this TCR beta chain was carried out in a study of blood T cell repertoires in COVID-19. Study-level information: Samples of COVID-19 (acute and convalescent) were obtained from the United States, Italy and Spain. The cDNA or gDNA used as material had been derived from T cells, B-cell-depleted T cells, or PBMCs.

How the authors handled the data: Nucleated cell number was recorded as an estimate derived from reference gene primer amplification. Data came from immunoSEQ multiplex PCR; TCRdb stores just in-frame clones and leaves some out. The V and J calls and clone size were taken over from that table, and D and trimming were inferred from the DNA. The sample includes about 150,000 clones, around 90% of them seen just once. Trimming pared 1 base from V and 8 bases from J, leaving 8 bases between. This CDR3 has 12 residues. The V gene's germline CDR1 is LGHDT and CDR2 YNNKEL (reference sequence). The gene calls are TRBV3-1 (or the pseudogene TRBV3-2) and TRBJ1-2; D uncertain. Sequenced material: peripheral blood. This clonotype was sampled from a woman aged 55-69 years with active or convalescent COVID-19. The CDR3 here is CASSQAGGGYTF. CDR3 nucleotides: TGTGCCAGCAGCCAAGCAGGAGGAGGCTACACCTTC.